The 2 T cell receptor beta chains listed next were all sequenced from one sample in a study of identifying expanded T cells in peripheral blood. The assay was immunoSEQ multiplex PCR, and TCRdb's table has in-frame clones only and misses some. This table holds approximately 100,000 clones, roughly 89% found once. The sequenced sample was blood. The receptors derive from a person between 18 and 75 years old in good health.

V is TRBV6-5 and J is TRBJ1-2; no definite D call. Between the trimmed V and J ends, which lost 4 bases and 1 base, there was a span of 7 bases. Germline V gene sequence: CDR1 MNHEY, CDR2 SVGAGI. This CDR3 contains 13 residues. This CDR3 is CASSSGDNYGYTF. In DNA, the CDR3 is TGTGCCAGCAGTTCCGGAGATAACTATGGCTACACCTTC.

This clone has only a few counts. The gene calls are TRBV23-1 and TRBJ1-6, with TRBD1 matching 8 bases. TRBV23-1 is reported as an ORF; its role is uncertain. The CDR3 contains 16 residues. V gave up 3 bases and J gave up 10 bases; unmatched junction bases: 11. CDR3 in DNA: TGCGCCAGCAGTCAGGTAGGGCGTGACAGGGGATCACCCCTCCACTTT. Its protein is CASSQVGRDRGSPLHF.